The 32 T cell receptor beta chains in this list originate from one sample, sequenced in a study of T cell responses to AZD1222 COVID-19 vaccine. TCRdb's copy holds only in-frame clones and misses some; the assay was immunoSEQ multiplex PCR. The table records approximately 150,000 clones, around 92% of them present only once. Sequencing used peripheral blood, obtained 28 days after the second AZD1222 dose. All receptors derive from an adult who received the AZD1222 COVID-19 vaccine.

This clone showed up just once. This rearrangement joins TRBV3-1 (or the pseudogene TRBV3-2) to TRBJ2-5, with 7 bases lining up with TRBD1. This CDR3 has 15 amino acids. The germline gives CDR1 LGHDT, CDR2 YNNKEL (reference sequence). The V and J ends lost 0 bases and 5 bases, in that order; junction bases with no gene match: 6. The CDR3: CASSQELGGIETQYF. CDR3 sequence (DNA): TGTGCCAGCAGCCAAGAATTAGGGGGCATCGAGACCCAGTACTTC.

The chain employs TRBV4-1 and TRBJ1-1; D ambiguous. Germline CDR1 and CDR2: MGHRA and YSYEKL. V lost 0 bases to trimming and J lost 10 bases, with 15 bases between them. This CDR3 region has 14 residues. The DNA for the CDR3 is TGCGCCAGCAGCCAAGAGGACCTAGGCCCTGGAGCTTTCTTT. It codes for CASSQEDLGPGAFF.

CDR3 sequence reads: CAISPPGLDGYTF. DNA of the CDR3: TGTGCCATCAGTCCTCCAGGGCTTGATGGCTACACCTTC. The chain links TRBV10-3 to TRBJ1-2, with D maybe TRBD1 (5 bases). Germline CDR1 is ENHRY and CDR2 is SYGVKD. The CDR3 has 13 amino acids. V was clipped by 5 bases and J by 6 bases, with 13 bases between them.

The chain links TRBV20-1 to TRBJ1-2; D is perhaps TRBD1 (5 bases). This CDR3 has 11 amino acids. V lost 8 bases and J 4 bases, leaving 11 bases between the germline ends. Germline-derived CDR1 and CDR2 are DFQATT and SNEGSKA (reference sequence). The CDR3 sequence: CSQLRGYGYTF. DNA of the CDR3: TGCAGTCAGCTTAGGGGCTATGGCTACACCTTC.

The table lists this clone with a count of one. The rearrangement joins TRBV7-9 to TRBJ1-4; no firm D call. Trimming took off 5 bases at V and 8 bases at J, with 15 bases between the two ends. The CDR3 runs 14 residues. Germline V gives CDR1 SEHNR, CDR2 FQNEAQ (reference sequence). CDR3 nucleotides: TGTGCCAGCAGCGCAACATACTTTAGCGAAAAACTGTTTTTT. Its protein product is CASSATYFSEKLFF.

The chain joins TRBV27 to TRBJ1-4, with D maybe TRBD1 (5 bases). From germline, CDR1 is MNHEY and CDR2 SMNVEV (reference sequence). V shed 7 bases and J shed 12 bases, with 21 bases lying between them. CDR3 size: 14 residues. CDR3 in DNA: TGTGCCAGCACGAGCCAGGGCAGAGGGGACGAACTGTTTTTT. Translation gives CASTSQGRGDELFF.

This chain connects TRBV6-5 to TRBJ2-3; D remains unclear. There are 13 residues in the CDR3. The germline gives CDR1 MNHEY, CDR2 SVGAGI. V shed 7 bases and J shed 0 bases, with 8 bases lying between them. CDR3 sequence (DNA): TGTGCCAGCACAGGAACTAGCACAGATACGCAGTATTTT. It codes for CASTGTSTDTQYF.

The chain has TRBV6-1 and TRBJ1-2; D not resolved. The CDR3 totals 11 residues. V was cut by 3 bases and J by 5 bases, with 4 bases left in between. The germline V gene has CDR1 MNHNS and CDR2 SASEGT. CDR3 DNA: TGTGCCAGCAGTGATCTTTATGGCTACACCTTC. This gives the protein CASSDLYGYTF.

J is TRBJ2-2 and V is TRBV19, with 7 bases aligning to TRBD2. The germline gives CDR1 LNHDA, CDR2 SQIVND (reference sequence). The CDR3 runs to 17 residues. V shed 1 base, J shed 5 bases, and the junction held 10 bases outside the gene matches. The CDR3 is CASSIGEGTGMTGELFF. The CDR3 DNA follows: TGTGCCAGTAGTATAGGGGAGGGGACGGGGATGACCGGGGAGCTGTTTTTT.

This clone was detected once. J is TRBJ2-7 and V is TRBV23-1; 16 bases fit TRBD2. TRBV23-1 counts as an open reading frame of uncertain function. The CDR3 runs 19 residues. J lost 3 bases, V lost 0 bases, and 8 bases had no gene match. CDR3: CASSQSGLAGGPVVYEQYV. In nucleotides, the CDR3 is TGCGCCAGCAGTCAATCGGGACTAGCGGGAGGGCCTGTTGTCTACGAGCAGTACGTC.

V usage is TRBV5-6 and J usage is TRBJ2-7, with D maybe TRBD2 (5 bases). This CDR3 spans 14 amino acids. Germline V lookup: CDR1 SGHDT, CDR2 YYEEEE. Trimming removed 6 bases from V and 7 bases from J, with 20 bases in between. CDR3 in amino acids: CASNGVADPVEQYV. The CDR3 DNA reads TGTGCCAGCAACGGGGTGGCGGACCCAGTGGAGCAGTACGTC.

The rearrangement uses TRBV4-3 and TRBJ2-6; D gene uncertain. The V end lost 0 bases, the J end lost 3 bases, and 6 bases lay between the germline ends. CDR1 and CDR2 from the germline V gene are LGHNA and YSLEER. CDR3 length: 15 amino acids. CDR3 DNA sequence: TGCGCCAGCAGCCAAGATAGGGTTGGGGCCAACGTCCTGACTTTC. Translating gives CASSQDRVGANVLTF.

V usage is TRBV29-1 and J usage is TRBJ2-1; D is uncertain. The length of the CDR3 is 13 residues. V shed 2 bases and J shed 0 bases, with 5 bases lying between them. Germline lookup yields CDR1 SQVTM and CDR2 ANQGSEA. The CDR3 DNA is TGCAGCGTTGAAAAGAGCTCCTACAATGAGCAGTTCTTC. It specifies CSVEKSSYNEQFF.

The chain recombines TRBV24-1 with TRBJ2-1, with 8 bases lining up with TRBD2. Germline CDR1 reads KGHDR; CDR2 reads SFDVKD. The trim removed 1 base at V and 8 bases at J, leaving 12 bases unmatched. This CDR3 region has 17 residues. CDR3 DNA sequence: TGTGCCACCAGTGATTTTGGGCTAGCGGGTTCGTACCATGAGCAGTTCTTC. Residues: CATSDFGLAGSYHEQFF.

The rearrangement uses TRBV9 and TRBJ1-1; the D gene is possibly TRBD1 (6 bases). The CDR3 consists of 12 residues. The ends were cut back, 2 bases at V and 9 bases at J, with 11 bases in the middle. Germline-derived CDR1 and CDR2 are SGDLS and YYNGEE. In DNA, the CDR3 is TGTGCCAGCAGCGTTCCAGGGGAGAAAGCTTTCTTT. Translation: CASSVPGEKAFF.

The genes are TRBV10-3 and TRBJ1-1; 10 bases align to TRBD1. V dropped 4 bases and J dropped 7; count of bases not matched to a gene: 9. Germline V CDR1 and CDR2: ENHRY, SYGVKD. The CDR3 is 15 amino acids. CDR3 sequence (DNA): TGTGCCATCAGTGGCCGGGACAGGGGAATGGGTGAAGCTTTCTTT. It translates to CAISGRDRGMGEAFF.

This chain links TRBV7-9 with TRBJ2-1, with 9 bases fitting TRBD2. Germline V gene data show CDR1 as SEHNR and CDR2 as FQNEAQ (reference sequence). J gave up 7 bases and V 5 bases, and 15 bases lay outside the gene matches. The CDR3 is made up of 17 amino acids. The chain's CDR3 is CASSPQSSGSASNEQFF. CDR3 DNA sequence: TGTGCCAGCAGCCCCCAAAGTAGCGGGAGCGCAAGTAATGAGCAGTTCTTC. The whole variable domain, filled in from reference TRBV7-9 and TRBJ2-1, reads DTGVSQNPRHKITKRGQNVTFRCDPISEHNRLYWYRQTLGQGPEFLTYFQNEAQLEKSRLLSDRFSAERPKGSFSTLEIQRTEQGDSAMYLCASSPQSSGSASNEQFFGPGTRLTVL.

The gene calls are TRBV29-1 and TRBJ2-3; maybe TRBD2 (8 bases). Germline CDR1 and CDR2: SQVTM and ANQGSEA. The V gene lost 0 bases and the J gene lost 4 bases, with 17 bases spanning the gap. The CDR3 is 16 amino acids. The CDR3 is CSVEDPGGGVADTQYF. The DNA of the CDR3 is TGCAGCGTTGAAGATCCGGGAGGGGGCGTCGCAGATACGCAGTATTTT.

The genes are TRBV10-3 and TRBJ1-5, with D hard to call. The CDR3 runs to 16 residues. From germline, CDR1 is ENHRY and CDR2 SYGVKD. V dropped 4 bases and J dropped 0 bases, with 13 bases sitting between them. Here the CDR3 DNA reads TGTGCCATCAGTGCGGGTGGGAACTATAGCAATCAGCCCCAGCATTTT. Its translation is CAISAGGNYSNQPQHF.

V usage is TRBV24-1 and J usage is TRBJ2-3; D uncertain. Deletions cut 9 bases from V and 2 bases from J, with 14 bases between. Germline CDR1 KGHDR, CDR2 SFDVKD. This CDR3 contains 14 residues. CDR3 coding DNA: TGTGCCACCGCCGTCGGCGGAAACACAGATACGCAGTATTTT. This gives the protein CATAVGGNTDTQYF.

The CDR3 is CASSQDPLNAREQFF. For the CDR3, the DNA is TGTGCCAGCAGCCAAGATCCACTCAACGCCCGCGAGCAGTTCTTC. This chain joins TRBV3-1 (or the pseudogene TRBV3-2) and TRBJ2-1; D is undetermined. The germline V and J ends were trimmed by 0 bases and 10 bases, with 16 bases remaining between them. Germline V gene lookup returns CDR1 LGHDT and CDR2 YNNKEL (reference sequence). This CDR3 spans 15 amino acids.

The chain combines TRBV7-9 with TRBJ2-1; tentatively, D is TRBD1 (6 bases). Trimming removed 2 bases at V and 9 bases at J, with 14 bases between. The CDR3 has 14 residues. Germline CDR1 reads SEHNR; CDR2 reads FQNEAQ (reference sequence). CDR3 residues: CASSLRGSEIEQFF. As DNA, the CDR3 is TGTGCCAGCAGCTTAAGGGGGAGTGAGATTGAGCAGTTCTTC.

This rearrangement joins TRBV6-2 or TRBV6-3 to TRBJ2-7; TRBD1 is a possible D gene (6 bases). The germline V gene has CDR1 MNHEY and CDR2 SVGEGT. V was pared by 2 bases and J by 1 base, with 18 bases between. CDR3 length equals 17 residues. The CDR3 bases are TGTGCCAGCAGTTACGGAGGACAGCCGGGTGGATCCTACGAGCAGTACGTC. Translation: CASSYGGQPGGSYEQYV.

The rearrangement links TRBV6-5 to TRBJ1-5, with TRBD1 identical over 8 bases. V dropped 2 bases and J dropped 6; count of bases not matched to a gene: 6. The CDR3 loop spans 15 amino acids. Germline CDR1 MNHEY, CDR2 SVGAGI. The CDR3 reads CASSYNRGSAQPQHF. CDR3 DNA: TGTGCCAGCAGTTACAACAGGGGGTCAGCTCAGCCCCAGCATTTT.

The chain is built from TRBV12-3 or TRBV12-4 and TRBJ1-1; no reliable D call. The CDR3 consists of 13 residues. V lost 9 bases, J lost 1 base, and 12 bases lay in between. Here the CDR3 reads CASTLAGNTEAFF. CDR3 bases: TGTGCCAGTACGTTAGCGGGGAACACTGAAGCTTTCTTT.

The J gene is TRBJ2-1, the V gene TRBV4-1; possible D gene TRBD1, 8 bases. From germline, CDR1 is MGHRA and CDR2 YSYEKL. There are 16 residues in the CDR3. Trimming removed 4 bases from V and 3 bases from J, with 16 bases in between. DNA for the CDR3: TGCGCCAGCAGCCGCGGGGAGGGGACAGGCTACAATGAGCAGTTCTTC. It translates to CASSRGEGTGYNEQFF.

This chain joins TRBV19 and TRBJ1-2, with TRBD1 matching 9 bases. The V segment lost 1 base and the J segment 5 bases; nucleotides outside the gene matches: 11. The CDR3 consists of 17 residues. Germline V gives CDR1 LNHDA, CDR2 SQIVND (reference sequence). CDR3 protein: CASSIVPQGAPRYGYTF. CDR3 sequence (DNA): TGTGCCAGTAGTATAGTTCCACAGGGGGCGCCTCGTTATGGCTACACCTTC. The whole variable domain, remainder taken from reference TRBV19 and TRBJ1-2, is DGGITQSPKYLFRKEGQNVTLSCEQNLNHDAMYWYRQDPGQGLRLIYYSQIVNDFQKGDIAEGYSVSREKKESFPLTVTSAQKNPTAFYLCASSIVPQGAPRYGYTFGSGTRLTVV.

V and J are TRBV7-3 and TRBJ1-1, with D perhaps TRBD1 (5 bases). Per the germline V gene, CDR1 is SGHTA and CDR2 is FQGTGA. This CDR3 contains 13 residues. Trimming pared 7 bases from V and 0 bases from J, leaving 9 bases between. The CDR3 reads CASKRGMNTEAFF. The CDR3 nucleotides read TGTGCCAGCAAAAGGGGAATGAACACTGAAGCTTTCTTT.

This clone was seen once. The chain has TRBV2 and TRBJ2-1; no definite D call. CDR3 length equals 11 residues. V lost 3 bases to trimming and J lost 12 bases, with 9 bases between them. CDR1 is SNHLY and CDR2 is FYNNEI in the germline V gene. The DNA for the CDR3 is TGTGCCAGCAGTGAGACCCGCCTGCAGTTCTTC. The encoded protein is CASSETRLQFF.

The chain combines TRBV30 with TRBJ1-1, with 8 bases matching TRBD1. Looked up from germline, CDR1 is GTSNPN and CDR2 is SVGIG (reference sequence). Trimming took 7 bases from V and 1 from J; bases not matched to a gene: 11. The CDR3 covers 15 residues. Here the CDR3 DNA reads TGTGCCTATTGCCGACCCGGACAGGGGAACACTGAAGCTTTCTTT. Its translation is CAYCRPGQGNTEAFF.

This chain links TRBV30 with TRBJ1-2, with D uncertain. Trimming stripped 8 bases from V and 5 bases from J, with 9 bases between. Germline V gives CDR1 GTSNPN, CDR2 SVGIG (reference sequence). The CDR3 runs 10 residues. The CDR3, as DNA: TGTGCCGGAGGGAGTTATGGCTACACCTTC. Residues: CAGGSYGYTF.

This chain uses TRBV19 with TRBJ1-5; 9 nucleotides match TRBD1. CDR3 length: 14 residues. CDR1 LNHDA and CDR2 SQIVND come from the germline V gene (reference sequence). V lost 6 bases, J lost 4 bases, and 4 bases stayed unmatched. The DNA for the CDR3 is TGTGCCAGTAGGCCCGGACAGGGGAATCAGCCCCAGCATTTT. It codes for CASRPGQGNQPQHF.